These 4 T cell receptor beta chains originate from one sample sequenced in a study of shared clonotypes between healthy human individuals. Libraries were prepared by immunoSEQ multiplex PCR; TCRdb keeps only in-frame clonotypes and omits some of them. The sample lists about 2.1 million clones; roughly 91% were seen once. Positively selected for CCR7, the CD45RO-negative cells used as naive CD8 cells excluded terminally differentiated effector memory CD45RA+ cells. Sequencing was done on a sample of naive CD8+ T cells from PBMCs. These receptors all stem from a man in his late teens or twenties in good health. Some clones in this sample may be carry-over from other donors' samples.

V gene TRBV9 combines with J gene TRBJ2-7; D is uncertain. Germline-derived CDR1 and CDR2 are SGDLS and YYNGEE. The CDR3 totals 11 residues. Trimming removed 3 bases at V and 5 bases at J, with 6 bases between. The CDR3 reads CASSGFDEQYF. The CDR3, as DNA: TGTGCCAGCAGCGGATTCGACGAGCAGTACTTC.

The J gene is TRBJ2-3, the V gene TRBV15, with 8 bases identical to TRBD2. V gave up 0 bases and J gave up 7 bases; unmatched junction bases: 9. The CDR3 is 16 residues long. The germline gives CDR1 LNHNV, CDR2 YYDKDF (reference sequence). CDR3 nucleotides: TGTGCCACCAGCAGAGATCGGCTAGCGGGTTCTTATACGCAGTATTTT. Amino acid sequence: CATSRDRLAGSYTQYF.

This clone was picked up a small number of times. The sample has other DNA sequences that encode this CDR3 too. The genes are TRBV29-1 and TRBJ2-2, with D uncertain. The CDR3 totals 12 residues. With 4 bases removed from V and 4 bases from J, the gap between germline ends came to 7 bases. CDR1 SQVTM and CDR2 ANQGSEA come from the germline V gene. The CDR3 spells CSVVGGTGELFF. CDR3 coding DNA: TGCAGCGTTGTAGGTGGCACCGGGGAGCTGTTTTTT.

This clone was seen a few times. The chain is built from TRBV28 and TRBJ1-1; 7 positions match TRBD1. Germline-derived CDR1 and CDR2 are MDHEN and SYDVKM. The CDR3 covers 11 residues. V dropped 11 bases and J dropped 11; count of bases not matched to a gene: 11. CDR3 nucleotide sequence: TGTGCCGAAGGGAGGAGGGGGCAGGCTTTCTTT. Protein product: CAEGRRGQAFF.